Below, 15 T cell receptor beta chains from the same sample are listed, as sequenced in a study of OX40 agonist ivuxolimab in advanced cancers. The library came from the immunoSEQ multiplex PCR assay. TCRdb retrieved this table from immuneACCESS and kept in-frame rearrangements only. Not all clones are present; in checked studies, unresolved V genes account for under half, and no reason is known for the remainder. This sample gives 80,000 or so clones in total; 70% to 90% of them show up just once. The top ten clones comprise 20% to 25% of the sample. The input for sequencing was CD4+ or CD8+ T cells sorted from blood, taken in a trial of the OX40 agonist ivuxolimab. All receptors derive from an adult with an advanced solid tumor such as melanoma, head and neck, liver or kidney cancer.

Only one count was recorded for this clone. The rearrangement joins TRBV4-1 to TRBJ2-1; 10 bases match TRBD2. The CDR3 loop spans 17 amino acids. V trimming: 5 bases; J trimming: 8 bases; junction bases outside the gene matches: 15. Germline CDR1 is MGHRA and CDR2 is YSYEKL. In DNA, the CDR3 is TGCGCCAGCAGCTATGCGGGGCTAGCGGGAGCGTGGTATGAGCAGTTCTTC. It codes for CASSYAGLAGAWYEQFF.

The V and J genes are TRBV10-2 and TRBJ2-2, with 12 bases lining up with TRBD2. The ends lost 4 bases at V and 1 base at J; junction bases unmatched: 10. This CDR3 is 19 amino acids long. Looked up from germline, CDR1 is WSHSY and CDR2 is SAAADI. CDR3 in amino acids: CASSVSLAGGSKNTGELFF. CDR3 DNA: TGCGCCAGCAGTGTATCACTAGCGGGAGGATCGAAGAACACCGGGGAGCTGTTTTTT.

The V call is TRBV14, the J call TRBJ1-2, with 12 bases aligning to TRBD1. CDR1 and CDR2 from the germline V gene are SGHDN and FVKESK. The V and J ends lost 5 bases and 8 bases, in that order; junction bases with no gene match: 12. The CDR3 sequence is 16 residues long. The CDR3 protein is CASSRPSGQGAGGYTF. DNA of the CDR3: TGTGCCAGCAGCAGACCCTCGGGACAGGGGGCGGGAGGCTACACCTTC.

The chain couples TRBV5-4 to TRBJ2-1, with D perhaps TRBD2 (5 bases). The CDR3 covers 15 residues. Per germline, CDR1 SGHNT and CDR2 YYREEE (reference sequence). V was clipped by 3 bases and J by 0 bases, with 10 bases between them. CDR3: CASSSKRDSYNEQFF. The CDR3 DNA follows: TGTGCCAGCAGCTCAAAACGGGACTCCTACAATGAGCAGTTCTTC.

The V gene is TRBV7-2, the J gene TRBJ2-7; D is ambiguous. Germline V gene lookup returns CDR1 SGHTA and CDR2 FQGNSA. Trimming took 5 bases from V and 0 from J, leaving 11 bases between them. This CDR3 is 14 amino acids long. The DNA of the CDR3 is TGTGCCAGCAGCCTCGATCCTAGCTCCTACGAGCAGTACTTC. Its translation: CASSLDPSSYEQYF. Together with reference TRBV7-2 and TRBJ2-7, the CDR3 gives the full variable domain: GAGVSQSPSNKVTEKGKDVELRCDPISGHTALYWYRQSLGQGLEFLIYFQGNSAPDKSGLPSDRFSAERTGGSVSTLTIQRTQQEDSAVYLCASSLDPSSYEQYFGPGTRLTVT.

The rearrangement uses TRBV5-1 and TRBJ1-3, with 12 bases identical to TRBD1. This CDR3 comprises 17 residues. Trimming cost V 2 bases and J 3 bases; bases outside gene matches: 6. Germline CDR1 is SGHRS and CDR2 is YFSETQ. The CDR3 DNA sequence: TGCGCCAGCAGCTTCGGGACAGGGGGCTCTTATGGAAACACCATATATTTT. Its protein is CASSFGTGGSYGNTIYF.

The gene calls are TRBV19 and TRBJ2-5; perhaps TRBD1 as D (7 bases). Germline CDR1 reads LNHDA; CDR2 reads SQIVND (reference sequence). Trimming stripped 5 bases from V and 5 bases from J, with 18 bases between. This CDR3 spans 15 amino acids. CDR3 loop: CASSPPTGTAETQYF. CDR3 bases: TGTGCCAGTAGTCCCCCGACAGGGACTGCGGAGACCCAGTACTTC.

This clone is a singleton in its sample. J is TRBJ2-1 and V is TRBV7-9; D is perhaps TRBD1 (5 bases). This CDR3 contains 13 residues. Germline CDR1 reads SEHNR; CDR2 reads FQNEAQ (reference sequence). V was trimmed by 3 bases and J by 6 bases, leaving 9 bases between them. Here the CDR3 reads CASSFRQFNEQFF. The CDR3 nucleotides are TGTGCCAGCAGCTTCCGACAGTTCAATGAGCAGTTCTTC.

The chain is built from TRBV9 and TRBJ2-7, with 8 bases fitting TRBD2. The germline V gene has CDR1 SGDLS and CDR2 YYNGEE. The CDR3 is made up of 16 amino acids. V gave up 0 bases and J gave up 0 bases; unmatched junction bases: 5. CDR3 in amino acids: CASSVAGSGGSYEQYF. The CDR3 DNA follows: TGTGCCAGCAGCGTAGCGGGCAGCGGGGGCTCCTACGAGCAGTACTTC.

The J gene is TRBJ2-3, the V gene TRBV4-3; perhaps TRBD1 as D (6 bases). Germline CDR1 and CDR2: LGHNA and YSLEER. The V end was cut by 1 base, the J end by 2 bases, with 16 bases between. This CDR3 region has 17 residues. CDR3 DNA: TGCGCCAGCAGCCAAGGAGGCTTTGGGGGCTACACAGATACGCAGTATTTT. Residues: CASSQGGFGGYTDTQYF.

The gene calls are TRBV12-5 and TRBJ2-3, with 9 bases aligning to TRBD2. There are 14 residues in the CDR3. The germline V gene encodes CDR1 LGHNT and CDR2 FRNRAP. Unmatched junction bases numbered 10, after V lost 7 bases and J lost 8 bases. CDR3: CASAMRLAAGTQYF. CDR3 in DNA: TGTGCTAGTGCCATGCGACTAGCGGCAGGTACGCAGTATTTT.

V is TRBV6-5 and J is TRBJ1-5; D is perhaps TRBD1 (6 bases). The CDR3 totals 14 residues. CDR1 is MNHEY and CDR2 is SVGAGI in the germline V gene. Trimming took 8 bases from V and 4 from J, leaving 15 bases between them. The CDR3 region has the DNA TGTGCCAGCCGGCCACAGGGCGGAAATCAGCCCCAGCATTTT. Its protein product is CASRPQGGNQPQHF.

The rearrangement joins TRBV11-2 to TRBJ1-1; no reliable D call. The CDR3 consists of 15 residues. Germline V gene sequence: CDR1 SGHAT, CDR2 FQNNGV. V was cut by 1 base and J by 6 bases, with 15 bases left in between. The CDR3 DNA follows: TGTGCCAGCAGCTTAGGAGTAGGGTTTGGCGCTGAAGCTTTCTTT. This gives the protein CASSLGVGFGAEAFF.

The chain uses TRBV15 and TRBJ2-7; 8 nucleotides line up with TRBD1. CDR3 size: 14 residues. The trim removed 4 bases at V and 4 bases at J, leaving 6 bases unmatched. From germline, CDR1 is LNHNV and CDR2 YYDKDF (reference sequence). The CDR3 bases are TGTGCCACCAGCACAGGACAGGGTCCTTACGAGCAGTACTTC. Its translation: CATSTGQGPYEQYF.

The chain is built from TRBV6-5 and TRBJ1-1; D remains ambiguous. Deletions cut 7 bases from V and 0 bases from J, with 9 bases between. Germline V gene lookup returns CDR1 MNHEY and CDR2 SVGAGI. The CDR3 has 13 amino acids. CDR3 DNA: TGTGCCAGCACCGGCCCCCTGAACACTGAAGCTTTCTTT. Translating gives CASTGPLNTEAFF.